This T cell receptor (beta chain) came from a study of blood T cell repertoires in COVID-19. Across the whole study: The analysed material was cDNA or gDNA that came from T cells, B-cell-depleted T cells, or PBMCs.

V trimming: 11 bases; J trimming: 5 bases; junction bases outside the gene matches: 12. This CDR3 region has 14 residues. The germline V gene has CDR1 MNHNY and CDR2 SVGAGI (reference sequence). In the original processing: Amplifying reference gene primers gave estimates of nucleated cell counts. Data came from immunoSEQ multiplex PCR; TCRdb stores just in-frame clones and leaves some out. The V and J calls and clone size come from that table; D and trimming were worked out from the DNA. The sample holds 250,000 to 350,000 clones, roughly 90% seen once. This TCR was sampled from a woman in her fifties or sixties with acute or convalescent COVID-19. The chain recombines TRBV6-6 with TRBJ2-7, with TRBD2 matching 10 bases. The sequencing input was peripheral blood. Here the CDR3 DNA reads TGTGCCGCTTCACCGGGACTAGCGAGGGACGAGCAGTACTTC. Translation: CAASPGLARDEQYF.